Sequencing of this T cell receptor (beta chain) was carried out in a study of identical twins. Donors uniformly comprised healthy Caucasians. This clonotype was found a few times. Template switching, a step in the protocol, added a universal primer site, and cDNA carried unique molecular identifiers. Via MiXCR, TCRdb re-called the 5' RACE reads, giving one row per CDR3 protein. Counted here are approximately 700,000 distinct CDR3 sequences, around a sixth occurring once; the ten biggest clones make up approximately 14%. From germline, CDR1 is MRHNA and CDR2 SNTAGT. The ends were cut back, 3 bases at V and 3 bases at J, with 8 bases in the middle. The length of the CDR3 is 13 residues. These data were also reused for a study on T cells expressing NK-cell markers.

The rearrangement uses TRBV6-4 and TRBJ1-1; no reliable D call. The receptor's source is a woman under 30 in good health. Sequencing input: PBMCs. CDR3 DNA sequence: TGTGCCAGCAGTGAGAACCGGGACACTGAAGCTTTCTTT. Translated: CASSENRDTEAFF.